The 5 T cell receptor beta chains reported below all come from one sample, sequenced in a study of vaccination and CD4 T cells after COVID-19. The assay that was used to sequence DNA from cultured CD4+ T cells was the Oncomine TCR Beta short-read assay. TCRdb reprocessed the PCR reads via MiXCR and lists one record per CDR3 protein. This table holds more than 10,000 distinct CDR3 sequences, around 50% found once. Antigens for these TCRs are unknown. Indicated treatment: 10-day PBMC culture with coronavirus spike peptide pools or control peptides (ViraFEST assay). Input material: CD4+ T cells from blood, cultured in vitro. The source is a human donor who had recovered from COVID-19.

V is TRBV18 and J is TRBJ1-6; perhaps TRBD1 as D (6 bases). Trimming pared 5 bases from V and 6 bases from J, leaving 14 bases between. This CDR3 has 15 amino acids. Germline V gene sequence: CDR1 KGHSH, CDR2 LQKENI. CDR3: CASSETRTANSPLHF. CDR3 bases: TGTGCCAGCTCAGAGACCCGGACAGCTAATTCACCCCTCCACTTT.

This clonotype has more than one count but fewer than ten. The chain uses TRBV2 and TRBJ1-1; 7 bases match TRBD1. The germline V gene encodes CDR1 SNHLY and CDR2 FYNNEI. The length of the CDR3 is 16 residues. The junction had 8 bases not matched to a gene; V was cut back by 4 bases and J by 0 bases. The CDR3 DNA reads as TGTGCCAGCAGTGTCCCGGGACAGCACATGAACACTGAAGCTTTCTTT. Encoded protein: CASSVPGQHMNTEAFF.

The CDR3: CATSSRQGLYEQFF. The CDR3 DNA follows: TGTGCCACCAGCTCGCGACAGGGTCTTTATGAGCAGTTCTTC. This rearrangement joins TRBV24-1 to TRBJ2-1; 7 bases are shared with TRBD1. CDR3 size: 14 residues. The V gene's germline CDR1 is KGHDR and CDR2 SFDVKD. Unmatched junction bases numbered 10, after V lost 7 bases and J lost 8 bases.

This clonotype was recorded only once. The rearrangement joins TRBV6-5 to TRBJ1-5, with D unresolved. Germline V gene data show CDR1 as MNHEY and CDR2 as SVGAGI. Trimming pared 5 bases from V and 5 bases from J, leaving 10 bases between. There are 13 residues in the CDR3. CDR3 sequence: CASSASRDQPQHF. The CDR3, as DNA: TGTGCCAGCAGTGCCTCGAGGGATCAGCCCCAGCATTTT.

This chain connects TRBV5-1 to TRBJ2-7; TRBD2 matches 10 bases. V lost 3 bases to trimming and J lost 4 bases; unmatched junction nucleotides: 7. Germline V CDR1 and CDR2: SGHRS, YFSETQ. The CDR3 has 15 residues. CDR3 coding DNA: TGCGCCAGCAGCTCCACTAGCGGGACCGGATACGAGCAGTACTTC. As protein: CASSSTSGTGYEQYF.